The entry that follows covers one TCR beta chain sequence. Antigen unknown. Assay: immunoSEQ multiplex PCR; the TCRdb copy retains only in-frame clones and omits some. Here the sample spans 15,000 to 20,000 clones, 85% to 90% being singletons. Germline V gene data show CDR1 as SGDLS and CDR2 as YYNGEE. With 4 bases removed from V and 2 bases from J, the gap between germline ends came to 1 base. The CDR3 spans 11 residues. The entry originates in a study of T cells in localized non-small cell lung cancer. Study findings and constraints: In adjacent lung appeared a median approximately 57 of the top 100 tumor clones. Patients showing higher blood T cell density tended to see longer overall survival.

The sequencing used peripheral blood, collected before any cancer treatment. The sequence came from a male donor at least 60 years old with stage II squamous cell lung carcinoma. The V and J genes are TRBV9 and TRBJ2-1; D is unresolved. The CDR3 region is CASSTYNEQFF. DNA of the CDR3: TGTGCCAGCAGCACCTACAATGAGCAGTTCTTC.